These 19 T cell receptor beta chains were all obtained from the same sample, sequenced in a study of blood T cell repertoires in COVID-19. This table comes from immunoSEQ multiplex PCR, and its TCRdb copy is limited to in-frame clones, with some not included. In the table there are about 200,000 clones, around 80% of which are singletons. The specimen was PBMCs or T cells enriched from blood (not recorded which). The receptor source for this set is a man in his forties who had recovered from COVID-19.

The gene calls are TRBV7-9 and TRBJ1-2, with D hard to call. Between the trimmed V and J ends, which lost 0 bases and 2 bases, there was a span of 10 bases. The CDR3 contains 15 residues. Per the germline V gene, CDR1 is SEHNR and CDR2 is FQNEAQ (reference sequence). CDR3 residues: CASSLAGINNYGYTF. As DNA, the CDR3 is TGTGCCAGCAGCTTAGCGGGCATCAACAACTATGGCTACACCTTC.

In DNA, the CDR3 is TGTGCCAGCAGCTTGGCGCAGGCCTATGGCTACACCTTC. It translates to CASSLAQAYGYTF. The V call is TRBV5-6, the J call TRBJ1-2; D ambiguous. This CDR3 has 13 amino acids. Germline V gives CDR1 SGHDT, CDR2 YYEEEE. V dropped 0 bases and J dropped 4 bases, with 7 bases sitting between them.

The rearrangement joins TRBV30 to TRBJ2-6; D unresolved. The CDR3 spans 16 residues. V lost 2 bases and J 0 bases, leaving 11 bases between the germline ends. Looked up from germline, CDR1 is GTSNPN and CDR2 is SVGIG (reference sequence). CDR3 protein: CAWSLVVSSGANVLTF. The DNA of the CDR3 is TGTGCCTGGAGTCTTGTGGTTAGCTCTGGGGCCAACGTCCTGACTTTC.

The CDR3 loop reads CAITTGGTDTQYF. In DNA, the CDR3 is TGTGCCATAACGACAGGGGGCACAGATACGCAGTATTTT. The rearrangement joins TRBV7-2 to TRBJ2-3; 8 bases align to TRBD1. Germline CDR1 is SGHTA and CDR2 is FQGNSA. There are 13 residues in the CDR3. The V and J ends lost 10 bases and 1 base, in that order; junction bases with no gene match: 4. Using reference TRBV7-2 and TRBJ2-3 for the parts outside the CDR3, the full variable domain is GAGVSQSPSNKVTEKGKDVELRCDPISGHTALYWYRQSLGQGLEFLIYFQGNSAPDKSGLPSDRFSAERTGGSVSTLTIQRTQQEDSAVYLCAITTGGTDTQYFGPGTRLTVL.

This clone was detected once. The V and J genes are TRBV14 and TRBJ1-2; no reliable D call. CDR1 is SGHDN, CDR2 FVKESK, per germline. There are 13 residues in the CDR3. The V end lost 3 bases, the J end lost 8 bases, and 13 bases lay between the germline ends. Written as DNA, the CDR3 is TGTGCCAGCAGCCAGAACCTCTTGAGGGGCTACACCTTC. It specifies CASSQNLLRGYTF.

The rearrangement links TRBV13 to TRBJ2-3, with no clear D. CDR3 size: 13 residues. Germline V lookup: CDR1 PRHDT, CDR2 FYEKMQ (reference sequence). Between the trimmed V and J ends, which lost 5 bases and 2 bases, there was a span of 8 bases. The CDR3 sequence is CASSPTPTDTQYF. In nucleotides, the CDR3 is TGTGCCAGCAGCCCTACGCCCACAGATACGCAGTATTTT. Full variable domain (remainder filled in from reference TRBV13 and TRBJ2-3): AAGVIQSPRHLIKEKRETATLKCYPIPRHDTVYWYQQGPGQDPQFLISFYEKMQSDKGSIPDRFSAQQFSDYHSELNMSSLELGDSALYFCASSPTPTDTQYFGPGTRLTVL.

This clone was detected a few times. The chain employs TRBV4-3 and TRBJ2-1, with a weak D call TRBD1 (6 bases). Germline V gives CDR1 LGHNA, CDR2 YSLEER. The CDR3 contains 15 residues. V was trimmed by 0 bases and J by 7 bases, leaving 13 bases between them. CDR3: CASSQEPGVGNEQFF. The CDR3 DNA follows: TGCGCCAGCAGCCAAGAACCAGGGGTGGGGAATGAGCAGTTCTTC.

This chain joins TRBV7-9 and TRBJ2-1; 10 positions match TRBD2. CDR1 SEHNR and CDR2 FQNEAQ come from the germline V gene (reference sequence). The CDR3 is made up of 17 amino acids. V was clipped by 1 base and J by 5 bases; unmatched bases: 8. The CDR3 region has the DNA TGTGCCAGCAGCTTAGGAAGGACTAGCGGTGGCGACAATGAGCAGTTCTTC. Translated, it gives CASSLGRTSGGDNEQFF.

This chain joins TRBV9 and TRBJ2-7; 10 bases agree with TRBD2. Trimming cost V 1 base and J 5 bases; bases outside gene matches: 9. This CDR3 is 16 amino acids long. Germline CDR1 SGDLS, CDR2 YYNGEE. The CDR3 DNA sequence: TGTGCCAGCAGCGTAAGGGCTAGCGGGAGCTTCCACGAGCAGTACTTC. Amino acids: CASSVRASGSFHEQYF.

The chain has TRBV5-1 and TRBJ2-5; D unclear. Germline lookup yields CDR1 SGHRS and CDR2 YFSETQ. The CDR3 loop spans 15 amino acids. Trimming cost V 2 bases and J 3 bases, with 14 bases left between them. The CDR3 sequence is CASSFSGPSKETQYF. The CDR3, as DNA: TGCGCCAGCAGCTTTTCTGGTCCGAGCAAAGAGACCCAGTACTTC.

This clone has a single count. The chain's CDR3 is CASSRGGTGFYTEAFF. In DNA form, the CDR3 reads TGTGCCAGCAGTCGCGGCGGGACAGGGTTTTACACTGAAGCTTTCTTT. The chain couples TRBV7-8 to TRBJ1-1, with 9 bases matching TRBD1. The CDR3 runs 16 residues. The trim removed 6 bases at V and 3 bases at J, leaving 11 bases unmatched. Germline CDR1 and CDR2: SGHVS and FQNEAQ.

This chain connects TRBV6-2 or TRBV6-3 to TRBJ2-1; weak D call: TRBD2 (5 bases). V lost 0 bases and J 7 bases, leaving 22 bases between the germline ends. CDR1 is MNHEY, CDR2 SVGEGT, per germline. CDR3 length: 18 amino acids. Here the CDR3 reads CASSYSLGEGPVRNEQFF. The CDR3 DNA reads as TGTGCCAGCAGTTACTCTCTGGGCGAGGGCCCGGTCCGAAATGAGCAGTTCTTC.

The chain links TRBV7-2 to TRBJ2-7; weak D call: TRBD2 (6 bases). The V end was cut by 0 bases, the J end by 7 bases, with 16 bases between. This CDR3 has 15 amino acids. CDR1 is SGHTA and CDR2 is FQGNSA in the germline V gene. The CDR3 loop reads CASSLAGGSALEQYF. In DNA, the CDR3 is TGTGCCAGCAGCTTAGCGGGAGGATCTGCCTTGGAGCAGTACTTC.

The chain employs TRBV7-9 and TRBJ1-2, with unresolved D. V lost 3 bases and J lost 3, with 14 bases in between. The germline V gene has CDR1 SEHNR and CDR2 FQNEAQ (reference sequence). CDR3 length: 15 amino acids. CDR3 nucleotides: TGTGCCAGCAGCTTGGAGGGTCTGGGGTACTATGGCTACACCTTC. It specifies CASSLEGLGYYGYTF.

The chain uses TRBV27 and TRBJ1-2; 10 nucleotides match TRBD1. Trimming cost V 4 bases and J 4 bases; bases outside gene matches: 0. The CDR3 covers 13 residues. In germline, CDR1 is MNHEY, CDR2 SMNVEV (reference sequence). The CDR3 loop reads CASSWDRGYGYTF. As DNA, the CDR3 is TGTGCCAGCAGTTGGGACAGGGGCTATGGCTACACCTTC.

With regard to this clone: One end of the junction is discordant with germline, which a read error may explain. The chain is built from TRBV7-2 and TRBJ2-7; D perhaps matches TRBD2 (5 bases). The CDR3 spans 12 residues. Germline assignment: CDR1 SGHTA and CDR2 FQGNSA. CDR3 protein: CASSLGAAGIFF. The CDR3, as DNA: TGTGCCAGCAGCTTAGGAGCGGCAGGTATTTTTTTC.

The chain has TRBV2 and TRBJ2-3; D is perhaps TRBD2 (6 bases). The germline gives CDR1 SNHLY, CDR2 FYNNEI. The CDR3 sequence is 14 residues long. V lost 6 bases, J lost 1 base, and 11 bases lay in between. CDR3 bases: TGTGCCAGCAGGCCGCGGGAAGGCACAGATACGCAGTATTTT. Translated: CASRPREGTDTQYF. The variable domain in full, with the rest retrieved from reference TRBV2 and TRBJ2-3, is EPEVTQTPSHQVTQMGQEVILRCVPISNHLYFYWYRQILGQKVEFLVSFYNNEISEKSEIFDDQFSVERPDGSNFTLKIRSTKLEDSAMYFCASRPREGTDTQYFGPGTRLTVL.

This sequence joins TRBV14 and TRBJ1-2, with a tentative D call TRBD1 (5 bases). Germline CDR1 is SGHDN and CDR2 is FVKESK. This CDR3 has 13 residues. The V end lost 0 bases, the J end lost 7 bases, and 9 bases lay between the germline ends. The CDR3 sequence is CASSQELGAGYTF. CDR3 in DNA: TGTGCCAGCAGCCAAGAATTAGGGGCTGGCTACACCTTC.

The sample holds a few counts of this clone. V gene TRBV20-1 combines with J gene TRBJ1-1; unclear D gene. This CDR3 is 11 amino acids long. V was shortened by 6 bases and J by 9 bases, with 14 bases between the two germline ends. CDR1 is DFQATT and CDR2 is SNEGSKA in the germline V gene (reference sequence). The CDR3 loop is CSALDYPQAFF. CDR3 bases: TGCAGTGCCCTGGACTATCCCCAAGCTTTCTTT.